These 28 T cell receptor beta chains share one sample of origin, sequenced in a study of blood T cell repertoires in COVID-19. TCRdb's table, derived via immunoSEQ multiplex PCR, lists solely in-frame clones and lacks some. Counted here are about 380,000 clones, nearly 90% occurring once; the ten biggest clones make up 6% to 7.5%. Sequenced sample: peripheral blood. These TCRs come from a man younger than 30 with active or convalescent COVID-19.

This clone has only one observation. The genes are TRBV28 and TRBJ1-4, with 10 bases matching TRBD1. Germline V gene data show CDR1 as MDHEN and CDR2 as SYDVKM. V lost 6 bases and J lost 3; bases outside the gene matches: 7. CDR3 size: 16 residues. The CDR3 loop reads CASSGTGVGANEKLFF. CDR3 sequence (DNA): TGTGCCAGCAGCGGGACAGGGGTTGGGGCTAATGAAAAACTGTTTTTT. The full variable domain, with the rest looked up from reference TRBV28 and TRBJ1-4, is DVKVTQSSRYLVKRTGEKVFLECVQDMDHENMFWYRQDPGLGLRLIYFSYDVKMKEKGDIPEGYSVSREKKERFSLILESASTNQTSMYLCASSGTGVGANEKLFFGSGTQLSVL.

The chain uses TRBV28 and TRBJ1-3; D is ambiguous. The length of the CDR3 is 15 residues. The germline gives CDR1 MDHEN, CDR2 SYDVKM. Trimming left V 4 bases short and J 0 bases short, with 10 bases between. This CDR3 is CASSSAGSSGNTIYF. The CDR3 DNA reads TGTGCCAGCAGTTCCGCGGGGAGCTCTGGAAACACCATATATTTT.

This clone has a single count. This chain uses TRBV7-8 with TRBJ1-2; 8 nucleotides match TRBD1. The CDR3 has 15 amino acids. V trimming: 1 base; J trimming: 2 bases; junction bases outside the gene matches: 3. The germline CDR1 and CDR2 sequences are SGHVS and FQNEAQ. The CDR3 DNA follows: TGTGCCAGCAGCTTAGAGTACAGGGGGAACTATGGCTACACCTTC. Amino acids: CASSLEYRGNYGYTF. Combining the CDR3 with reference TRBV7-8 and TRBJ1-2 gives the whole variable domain GAGVSQSPRYKVAKRGQDVALRCDPISGHVSLFWYQQALGQGPEFLTYFQNEAQLDKSGLPSDRFFAERPEGSVSTLKIQRTQQEDSAVYLCASSLEYRGNYGYTFGSGTRLTVV.

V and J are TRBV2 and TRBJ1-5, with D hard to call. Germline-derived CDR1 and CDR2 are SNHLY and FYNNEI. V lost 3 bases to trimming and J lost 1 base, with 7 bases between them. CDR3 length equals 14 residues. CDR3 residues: CASSDGRSNQPQHF. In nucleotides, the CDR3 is TGTGCCAGCAGTGACGGCAGGAGCAATCAGCCCCAGCATTTT. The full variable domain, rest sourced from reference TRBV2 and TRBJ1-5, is EPEVTQTPSHQVTQMGQEVILRCVPISNHLYFYWYRQILGQKVEFLVSFYNNEISEKSEIFDDQFSVERPDGSNFTLKIRSTKLEDSAMYFCASSDGRSNQPQHFGDGTRLSIL.

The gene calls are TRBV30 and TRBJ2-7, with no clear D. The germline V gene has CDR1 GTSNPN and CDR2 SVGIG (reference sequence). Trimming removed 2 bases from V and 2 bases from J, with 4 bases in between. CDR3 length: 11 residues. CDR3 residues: CAWSTTYEQYF. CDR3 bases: TGTGCCTGGAGTACAACCTACGAGCAGTACTTC. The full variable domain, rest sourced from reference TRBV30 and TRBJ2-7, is SQTIHQWPATLVQPVGSPLSLECTVEGTSNPNLYWYRQAAGRGLQLLFYSVGIGQISSEVPQNLSASRPQDRQFILSSKKLLLSDSGFYLCAWSTTYEQYFGPGTRLTVT.

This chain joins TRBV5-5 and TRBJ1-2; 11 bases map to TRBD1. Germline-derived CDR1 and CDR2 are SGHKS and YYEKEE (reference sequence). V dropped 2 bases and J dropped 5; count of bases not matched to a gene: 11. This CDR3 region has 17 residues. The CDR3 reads CASSFLGTGGIGYGYTF. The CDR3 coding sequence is TGTGCCAGCAGCTTTTTAGGGACAGGGGGGATTGGGTATGGCTACACCTTC.

In DNA form, the CDR3 reads TGTGCCAGCAGCCCCCTCCCGTCTAGCGGGAGAGGCTACGAGCAGTACTTC. It encodes CASSPLPSSGRGYEQYF. V usage is TRBV5-4 and J usage is TRBJ2-7; 10 bases line up with TRBD2. The junction had 13 bases not matched to a gene; V was cut back by 4 bases and J by 3 bases. The CDR3 runs 17 residues. The germline V gene encodes CDR1 SGHNT and CDR2 YYREEE (reference sequence).

The CDR3 loop reads CASSQDQGTVWDEQYF. CDR3 coding DNA: TGCGCCAGCAGCCAAGATCAGGGGACAGTCTGGGACGAGCAGTACTTC. The J gene is TRBJ2-7, the V gene TRBV4-3, with 7 bases aligning to TRBD1. With V trimmed by 0 bases and J by 5 bases, 10 bases remained unmatched. The CDR3 runs 16 residues. Germline lookup yields CDR1 LGHNA and CDR2 YSLEER.

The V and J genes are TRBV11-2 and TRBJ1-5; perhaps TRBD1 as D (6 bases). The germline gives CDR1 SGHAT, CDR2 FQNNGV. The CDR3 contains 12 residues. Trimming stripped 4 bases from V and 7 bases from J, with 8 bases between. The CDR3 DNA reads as TGTGCCAGCAGCTCGGGGGGCCAGCCCCAGCATTTT. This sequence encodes CASSSGGQPQHF.

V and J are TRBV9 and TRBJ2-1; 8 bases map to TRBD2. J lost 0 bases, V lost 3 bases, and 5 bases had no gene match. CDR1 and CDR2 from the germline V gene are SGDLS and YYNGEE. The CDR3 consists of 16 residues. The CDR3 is CASSAQSGSSYNEQFF. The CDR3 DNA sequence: TGTGCCAGCAGCGCACAGAGCGGGAGCTCCTACAATGAGCAGTTCTTC.

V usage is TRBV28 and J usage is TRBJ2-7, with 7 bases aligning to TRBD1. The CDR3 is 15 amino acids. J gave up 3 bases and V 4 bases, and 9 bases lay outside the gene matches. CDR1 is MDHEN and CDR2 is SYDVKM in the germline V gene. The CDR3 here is CASSSHGTAHYEQYF. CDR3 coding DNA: TGTGCCAGCAGTTCACACGGGACAGCACACTACGAGCAGTACTTC.

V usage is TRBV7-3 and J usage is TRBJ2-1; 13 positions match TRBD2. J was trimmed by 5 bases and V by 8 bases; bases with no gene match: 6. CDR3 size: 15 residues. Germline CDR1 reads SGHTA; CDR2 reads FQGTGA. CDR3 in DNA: TGTGCCAGCGGCCAGGGACTAGCGGGGAACAATGAGCAGTTCTTC. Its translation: CASGQGLAGNNEQFF.

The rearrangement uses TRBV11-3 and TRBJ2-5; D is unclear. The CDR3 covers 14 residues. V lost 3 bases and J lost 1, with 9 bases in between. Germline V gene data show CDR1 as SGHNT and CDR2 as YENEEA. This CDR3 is CASSFRHSQETQYF. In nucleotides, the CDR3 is TGTGCCAGCAGCTTCCGACACTCCCAAGAGACCCAGTACTTC.

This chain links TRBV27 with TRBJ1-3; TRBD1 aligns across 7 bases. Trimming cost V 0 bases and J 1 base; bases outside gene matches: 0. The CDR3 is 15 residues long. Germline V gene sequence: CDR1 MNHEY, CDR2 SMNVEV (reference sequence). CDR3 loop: CASSLSQGSGNTIYF. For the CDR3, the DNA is TGTGCCAGCAGTTTATCACAGGGGTCTGGAAACACCATATATTTT.

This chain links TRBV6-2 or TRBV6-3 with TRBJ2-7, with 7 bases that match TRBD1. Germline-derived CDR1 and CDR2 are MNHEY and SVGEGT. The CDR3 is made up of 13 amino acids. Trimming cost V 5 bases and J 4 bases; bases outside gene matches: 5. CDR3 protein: CASSRDRTYEQYF. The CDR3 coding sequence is TGTGCCAGCAGTCGGGACAGAACTTACGAGCAGTACTTC.

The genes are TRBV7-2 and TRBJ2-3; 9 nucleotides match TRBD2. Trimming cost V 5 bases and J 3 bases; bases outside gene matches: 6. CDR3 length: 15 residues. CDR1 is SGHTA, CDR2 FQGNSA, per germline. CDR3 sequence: CASSPMLAGTDTQYF. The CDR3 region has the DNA TGTGCCAGCAGCCCGATGCTAGCGGGGACAGATACGCAGTATTTT.

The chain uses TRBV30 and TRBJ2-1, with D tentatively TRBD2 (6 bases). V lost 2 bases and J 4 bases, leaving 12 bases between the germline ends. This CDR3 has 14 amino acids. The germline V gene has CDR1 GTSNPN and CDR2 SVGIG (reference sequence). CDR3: CAWSPRENYNEQFF. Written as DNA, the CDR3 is TGTGCCTGGAGTCCCCGGGAGAATTACAATGAGCAGTTCTTC.

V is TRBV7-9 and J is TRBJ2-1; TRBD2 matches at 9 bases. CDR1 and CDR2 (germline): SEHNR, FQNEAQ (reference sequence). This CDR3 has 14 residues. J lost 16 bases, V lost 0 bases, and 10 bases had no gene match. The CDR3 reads CASSLASLAGGNFF. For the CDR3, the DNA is TGTGCCAGCAGCTTAGCGTCACTAGCGGGTGGAAACTTCTTC.

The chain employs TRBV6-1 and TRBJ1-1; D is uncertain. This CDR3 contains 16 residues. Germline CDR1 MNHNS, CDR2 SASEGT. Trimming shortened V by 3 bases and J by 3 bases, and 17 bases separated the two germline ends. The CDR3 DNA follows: TGTGCCAGCAGTGAGAGCCGGTCCCGGACTTACACTGAAGCTTTCTTT. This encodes CASSESRSRTYTEAFF.

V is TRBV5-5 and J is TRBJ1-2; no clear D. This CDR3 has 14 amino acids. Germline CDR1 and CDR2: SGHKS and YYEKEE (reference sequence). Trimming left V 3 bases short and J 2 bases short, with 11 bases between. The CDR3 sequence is CASSSRGGNYGYTF. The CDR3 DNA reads TGTGCCAGCAGCTCCCGGGGAGGCAACTATGGCTACACCTTC.

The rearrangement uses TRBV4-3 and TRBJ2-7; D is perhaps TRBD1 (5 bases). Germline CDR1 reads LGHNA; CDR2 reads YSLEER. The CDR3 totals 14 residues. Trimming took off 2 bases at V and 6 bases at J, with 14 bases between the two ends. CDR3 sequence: CASSQITQGTEQYF. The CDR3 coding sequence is TGCGCCAGCAGCCAAATTACGCAGGGAACCGAGCAGTACTTC.

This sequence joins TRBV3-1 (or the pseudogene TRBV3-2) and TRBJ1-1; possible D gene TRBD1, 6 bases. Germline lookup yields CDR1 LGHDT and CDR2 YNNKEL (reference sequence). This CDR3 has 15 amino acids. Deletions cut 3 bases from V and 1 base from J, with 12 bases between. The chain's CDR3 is CASSQMAGANTEAFF. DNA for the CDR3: TGTGCCAGCAGCCAGATGGCGGGGGCGAACACTGAAGCTTTCTTT.

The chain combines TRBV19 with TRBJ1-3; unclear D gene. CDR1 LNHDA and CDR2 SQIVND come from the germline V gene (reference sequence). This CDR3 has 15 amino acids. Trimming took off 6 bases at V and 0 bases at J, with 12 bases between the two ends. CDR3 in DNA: TGTGCCAGTAGCCACAGAACCAGCTCTGGAAACACCATATATTTT. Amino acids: CASSHRTSSGNTIYF.

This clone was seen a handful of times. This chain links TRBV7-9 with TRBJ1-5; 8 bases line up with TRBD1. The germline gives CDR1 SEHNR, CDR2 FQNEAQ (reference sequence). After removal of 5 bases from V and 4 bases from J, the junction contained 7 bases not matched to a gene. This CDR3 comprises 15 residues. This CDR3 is CASSPGQGRNQPQHF. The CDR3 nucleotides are TGTGCCAGCAGCCCCGGACAGGGCCGGAATCAGCCCCAGCATTTT.

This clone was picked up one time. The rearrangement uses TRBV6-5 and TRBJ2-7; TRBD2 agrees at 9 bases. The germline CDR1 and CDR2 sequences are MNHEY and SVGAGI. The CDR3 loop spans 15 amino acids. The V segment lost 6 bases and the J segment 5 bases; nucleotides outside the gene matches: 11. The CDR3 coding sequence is TGTGCCAGCAGCCGAATGGCGGGGGGGGCCGACGAGCAGTACTTC. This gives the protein CASSRMAGGADEQYF.

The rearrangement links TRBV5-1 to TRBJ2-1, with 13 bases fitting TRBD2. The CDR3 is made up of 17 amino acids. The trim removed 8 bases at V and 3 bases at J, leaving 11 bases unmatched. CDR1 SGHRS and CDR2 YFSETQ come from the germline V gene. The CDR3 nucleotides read TGCGCCAGTGCCGGGACTAGCGGGAATTTCTTCTACAATGAGCAGTTCTTC. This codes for CASAGTSGNFFYNEQFF.

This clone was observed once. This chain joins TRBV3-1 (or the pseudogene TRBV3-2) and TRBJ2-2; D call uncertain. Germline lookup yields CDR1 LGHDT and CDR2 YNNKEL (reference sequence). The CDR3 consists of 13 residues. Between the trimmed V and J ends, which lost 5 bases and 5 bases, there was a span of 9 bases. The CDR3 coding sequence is TGTGCCAGCAGCGTACAGAAAACCGGGGAGCTGTTTTTT. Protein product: CASSVQKTGELFF.

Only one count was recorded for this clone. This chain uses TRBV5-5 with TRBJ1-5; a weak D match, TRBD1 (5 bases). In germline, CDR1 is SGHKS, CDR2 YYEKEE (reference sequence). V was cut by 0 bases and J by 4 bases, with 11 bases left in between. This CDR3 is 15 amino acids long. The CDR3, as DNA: TGTGCCAGCAGCTTGGAACGGGGGTGGAATCAGCCCCAGCATTTT. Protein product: CASSLERGWNQPQHF. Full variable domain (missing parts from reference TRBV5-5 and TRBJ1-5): DAGVTQSPTHLIKTRGQQVTLRCSPISGHKSVSWYQQVLGQGPQFIFQYYEKEERGRGNFPDRFSARQFPNYSSELNVNALLLGDSALYLCASSLERGWNQPQHFGDGTRLSIL.